This is a list of T cell receptor beta chains from one sample in a study of shared clonotypes between healthy human individuals. Clones were sequenced by immunoSEQ multiplex PCR, and TCRdb holds only the in-frame ones, with some missing. The repertoire holds millions of clones, with about 95% as singletons. The sequencing input was naive CD8+ T cells sorted from blood. These receptors originate from a man between 18 and 29 years old in good health. The CDR3 runs from the conserved cysteine through the conserved F or W. D genes are given only for firm matches. Size values are once, few and many counts, or a class for expanded clones, and some rows have none.

clone size | D gene | J gene | V gene | CDR3 DNA | CDR3 protein
NA | TRBD1 | TRBJ1-2 | TRBV5-6 | TGTGCCAGCAGCTTGGGATTTCAGGGGGGATATGGCTACACCTTC | CASSLGFQGGYGYTF
NA | NA | TRBJ2-1 | TRBV5-6 | TGTGCCAGCAGCATAGGACAGTCCTACAATGAGCAGTTCTTC | CASSIGQSYNEQFF
NA | NA | TRBJ2-7 | TRBV4-1 | TGCGCCAGCAGCCAAGAAATCTCAGGGATTGGCGAGCAGTACTTC | CASSQEISGIGEQYF
NA | NA | TRBJ2-3 | TRBV28 | TGTGCCAGCAGTTACATGGTTTGGGACACAGATACGCAGTATTTT | CASSYMVWDTDTQYF
NA | NA | TRBJ2-7 | TRBV2 | TGTGCCAGCAGTGAATTAGCTGCCTACGAGCAGTACTTC | CASSELAAYEQYF
once | TRBD2 | TRBJ2-1 | TRBV27 | TGTGCCCGCTGGGGGGAGGGACTAGCGGGCGGTACGGAGCAGTTCTTC | CARWGEGLAGGTEQFF
NA | TRBD2 | TRBJ2-7 | TRBV5-1 | TGCGCCAGCAGCGACCGGGACTACAGCCGCTACGAGCAGTACTTC | CASSDRDYSRYEQYF
NA | TRBD1 | TRBJ1-1 | TRBV7-2 | TGTGCCAGCAGCTTCTGGACAGGGATGATGAACACTGAAGCTTTCTTT | CASSFWTGMMNTEAFF
NA | TRBD1 | TRBJ1-2 | TRBV27 | TGTGCCAGCAGCACATCTACAGGGGCCAACTATGGCTACACCTTC | CASSTSTGANYGYTF
NA | NA | TRBJ2-2 | TRBV10-1 | TGCGCCAGCTCAGGGCTAACGAACACCGGGGAGCTGTTTTTT | CASSGLTNTGELFF
NA | NA | TRBJ2-5 | TRBV9 | TGTGCCAGCAGCCCAGTCGGCGGGCAAGAGACCCAGTACTTC | CASSPVGGQETQYF
NA | NA | TRBJ2-7 | TRBV7-9 | TGTGCCAGCAGCCCCCTCCTCGGCCAGGGTAGCTCCTACGAGCAGTACTTC | CASSPLLGQGSSYEQYF
NA | NA | TRBJ2-1 | TRBV19 | TGTGCCAGTAGTTCCCTGGGGGATGAGCAGTTCTTC | CASSSLGDEQFF
NA | NA | TRBJ1-3 | TRBV2 | TGTGCCAGAGACAGCCTCACAGGAAACACCATATATTTT | CARDSLTGNTIYF
NA | TRBD1 | TRBJ1-2 | TRBV10-3 | TGTGCCATCAGTGAGGCGGCAATAGGGACAGGGCATTATGGCTACACCTTC | CAISEAAIGTGHYGYTF
NA | NA | TRBJ2-2 | TRBV5-4 | TGTGCCAGCAGCGCCGCGGATGTGGGCACCGGGGAGCTGTTTTTT | CASSAADVGTGELFF
NA | TRBD2 | TRBJ2-7 | TRBV2 | TGTGCCAGCAGTGTTGCTAGCGGGAGTATGGACGAGCAGTACTTC | CASSVASGSMDEQYF
NA | NA | TRBJ2-5 | TRBV15 | TGTGCCACCAGCGGAGGCTACACTGAAGAGACCCAGTACTTC | CATSGGYTEETQYF
NA | NA | TRBJ1-4 | TRBV5-8 | TGTGCCAGCAGCTCCCGGGGACTTTATGAAAAACTGTTTTTT | CASSSRGLYEKLFF
NA | TRBD2 | TRBJ2-7 | TRBV9 | TGTGCCAGCAGCGTAGGGCGGGGGGCCTCCTACGAGCAGTACTTC | CASSVGRGASYEQYF
NA | NA | TRBJ2-2 | TRBV27 | TGTGCCAGCAGTTTAGCAGGCGGGGAGCTGTTTTTT | CASSLAGGELFF
NA | NA | TRBJ2-1 | TRBV6-5 | TGTGCCAGCAGTTGGGGCGGGGACTTCAATGAGCAGTTCTTC | CASSWGGDFNEQFF
NA | NA | TRBJ2-7 | TRBV6-6 | TGTGCCAGCAGAATTACCGGGACACCATCCGCGGGGGAGCAGTACTTC | CASRITGTPSAGEQYF